A selection of T cell receptor beta chains follows, all from one sample in a study of beta chain features in type 1 diabetes. Profiled with immunoSEQ multiplex PCR; TCRdb holds only in-frame clones, not every one. Of hundreds of thousands of clones in the sample, approximately 14% were seen once. The sequencing input was naive CD4+ T cells from blood. These receptors were collected from a woman in her 40s in good health. CDR3s include the opening cysteine and the closing phenylalanine or tryptophan. Each record gives: D gene, clone size, V gene, CDR3 length, J gene, CDR3 protein, CDR3 DNA. D genes are given only for firm matches. Clone size is not always given. Where it is, it says once, few, many or a class for expanded clones.

D: NA
size: NA
V: TRBV21-1
length: 19
J: TRBJ2-7
CDR3: CASSKVTCRRPGGAHEQYF
DNA: TGTGCCAGCAGCAAAGTTACTTGTCGTCGACCGGGGGGCGCCCACGAGCAGTACTTC

D: TRBD1
size: few
V: TRBV5-1
length: 14
J: TRBJ1-2
CDR3: CASSLRGGVYGYTF
DNA: TGCGCCAGCAGCTTGAGAGGGGGCGTCTATGGCTACACCTTC

D: NA
size: NA
V: TRBV5-1
length: 16
J: TRBJ2-6
CDR3: CASSFGQNSGANVLTF
DNA: TGCGCCAGCAGCTTCGGACAGAACTCTGGGGCCAACGTCCTGACTTTC

D: NA
size: few
V: TRBV5-1
length: 14
J: TRBJ2-5
CDR3: CASSLGEPQETQYF
DNA: TGCGCCAGCAGCTTGGGGGAGCCACAAGAGACCCAGTACTTC

D: NA
size: NA
V: TRBV27
length: 11
J: TRBJ2-7
CDR3: CASRGVYEQYF
DNA: TGTGCCAGCAGAGGGGTCTACGAGCAGTACTTC

D: NA
size: NA
V: TRBV10-3
length: 15
J: TRBJ2-5
CDR3: CAISIAATTQETQYF
DNA: TGTGCCATCAGTATAGCGGCAACTACGCAAGAGACCCAGTACTTC

D: NA
size: few
V: TRBV6-1
length: 14
J: TRBJ1-1
CDR3: CASSAFTVNTEAFF
DNA: TGTGCCAGCAGTGCGTTTACAGTGAACACTGAAGCTTTCTTT

D: TRBD1
size: few
V: TRBV4-3
length: 14
J: TRBJ1-2
CDR3: CASSRDRGTGGYTF
DNA: TGCGCCAGCAGCCGAGACAGGGGGACTGGGGGCTACACCTTC

D: TRBD1
size: few
V: TRBV14
length: 15
J: TRBJ2-1
CDR3: CASSYRDRAGNEQFF
DNA: TGTGCCAGCAGCTACCGGGACAGGGCTGGGAATGAGCAGTTCTTC

D: TRBD1
size: NA
V: TRBV2
length: 14
J: TRBJ1-1
CDR3: CASSTRTGGFEAFF
DNA: TGTGCCAGCAGTACGAGGACAGGGGGTTTTGAAGCTTTCTTT

D: NA
size: few
V: TRBV5-1
length: 14
J: TRBJ2-7
CDR3: CASSLTGWTYEQYF
DNA: TGCGCCAGCAGCTTGACAGGTTGGACCTACGAGCAGTACTTC

D: NA
size: NA
V: TRBV7-9
length: 15
J: TRBJ2-7
CDR3: CASSLELDFDLGQYF
DNA: TGTGCCAGCAGCTTAGAACTAGATTTTGATCTCGGACAGTACTTC

D: NA
size: few
V: TRBV28
length: 12
J: TRBJ1-1
CDR3: CASSPGLGGAFF
DNA: TGTGCCAGCAGTCCGGGCCTTGGGGGGGCTTTCTTT

D: TRBD1
size: many
V: TRBV18
length: 14
J: TRBJ2-4
CDR3: CASSSGQGMNIQYF
DNA: TGTGCCAGCTCATCTGGACAGGGTATGAACATTCAGTACTTC

D: NA
size: few
V: TRBV11-2
length: 14
J: TRBJ2-7
CDR3: CASSFSGQGYEQYF
DNA: NA

D: TRBD2
size: NA
V: TRBV7-9
length: 16
J: TRBJ2-2
CDR3: CASSLLVRGTTGELFF
DNA: TGTGCCAGCAGCTTGTTAGTGCGGGGGACCACCGGGGAGCTGTTTTTT

D: NA
size: few
V: TRBV9
length: 14
J: TRBJ2-7
CDR3: CASSVRTASYEQYF
DNA: TGTGCCAGCAGCGTAAGGACAGCGTCCTACGAGCAGTACTTC

D: NA
size: few
V: TRBV13
length: 17
J: TRBJ2-3
CDR3: CASSLSPAGPSTDTQYF
DNA: TGTGCCAGCAGCTTATCCCCCGCAGGGCCTAGCACAGATACGCAGTATTTT

D: NA
size: NA
V: TRBV5-4
length: 16
J: TRBJ2-1
CDR3: CASSLEGLATYNEQFF
DNA: TGTGCCAGCAGCTTGGAGGGACTGGCAACATACAATGAGCAGTTCTTC

D: NA
size: few
V: TRBV27
length: 13
J: TRBJ1-5
CDR3: CASSPQVSQPQHF
DNA: TGTGCCAGCAGCCCACAGGTATCACAGCCCCAGCATTTT

D: TRBD1
size: few
V: TRBV19
length: 16
J: TRBJ1-5
CDR3: CASMGTGEGSNQPQHF
DNA: TGTGCCAGTATGGGGACAGGGGAAGGCAGCAATCAGCCCCAGCATTTT

D: NA
size: few
V: TRBV10-3
length: 14
J: TRBJ2-1
CDR3: CAIRLRQQYNEQFF
DNA: TGTGCCATCAGGCTTCGACAGCAGTACAATGAGCAGTTCTTC

D: NA
size: NA
V: TRBV2
length: 13
J: TRBJ2-2
CDR3: CASSDQGSGELFF
DNA: TGTGCCAGCAGTGACCAGGGGTCCGGGGAGCTGTTTTTT

D: NA
size: NA
V: TRBV10-3
length: 13
J: TRBJ1-5
CDR3: CAISYRDNQPQHF
DNA: TGTGCCATCAGTTACAGGGACAATCAGCCCCAGCATTTT

D: NA
size: NA
V: TRBV5-4
length: 13
J: TRBJ2-1
CDR3: CASSTASVAGEFF
DNA: TGTGCCAGCAGCACTGCTTCGGTCGCCGGTGAATTCTTC

D: TRBD2
size: NA
V: TRBV5-4
length: 16
J: TRBJ2-3
CDR3: CASSLGGTSGLDTQYF
DNA: TGTGCCAGCAGCTTGGGTGGGACTAGCGGCCTCGATACGCAGTATTTT

D: NA
size: many
V: TRBV23-1
length: 13
J: TRBJ1-5
CDR3: CASSQSGLTFEHF
DNA: TGCGCCAGCAGTCAATCGGGGCTGACCTTCGAGCATTTT

D: NA
size: few
V: TRBV2
length: 14
J: TRBJ2-5
CDR3: CASRSRQDQETQYF
DNA: TGTGCCAGCAGATCAAGACAGGACCAAGAGACCCAGTACTTC

D: NA
size: few
V: TRBV4-2
length: 12
J: TRBJ1-2
CDR3: CASSQTGSGYTF
DNA: TGTGCCAGCAGCCAAACAGGGTCTGGCTACACCTTC

D: TRBD1
size: NA
V: TRBV18
length: 16
J: TRBJ2-7
CDR3: CASSPRGDRGSYEQYF
DNA: TGTGCCAGCTCACCACGGGGAGACAGGGGGTCCTACGAGCAGTACTTC

D: TRBD1
size: few
V: TRBV27
length: 13
J: TRBJ1-2
CDR3: CASSSGQGVGYTF
DNA: TGTGCCAGCAGTTCGGGACAGGGAGTGGGCTACACCTTC

D: NA
size: NA
V: TRBV5-1
length: 14
J: TRBJ2-3
CDR3: CASSLSESTDTQYF
DNA: TGCGCCAGCAGCTTGAGCGAGAGCACAGATACGCAGTATTTT

D: TRBD2
size: NA
V: TRBV6-1
length: 16
J: TRBJ2-2
CDR3: CASSERGKRGTGELFF
DNA: TGTGCCAGCAGTGAGCGGGGGAAGAGGGGCACCGGGGAGCTGTTTTTT

D: NA
size: NA
V: TRBV5-1
length: 17
J: TRBJ2-1
CDR3: CASSLGQSSSSYNEQFF
DNA: TGCGCCAGCAGCTTGGGACAGTCCTCGAGCTCCTACAATGAGCAGTTCTTC

D: NA
size: few
V: TRBV5-1
length: 16
J: TRBJ1-1
CDR3: CASSPRDTHMNTEAFF
DNA: TGCGCCAGCAGCCCCCGGGACACCCATATGAACACTGAAGCTTTCTTT

D: NA
size: NA
V: TRBV7-9
length: 14
J: TRBJ2-7
CDR3: CASSLGSRGYEQYF
DNA: TGTGCCAGCAGCTTAGGCTCCCGAGGATACGAGCAGTACTTC

D: TRBD2
size: few
V: TRBV5-6
length: 16
J: TRBJ2-1
CDR3: CASSLPRLAGYNEQFF
DNA: TGTGCCAGCAGCCTGCCCCGACTAGCGGGATACAATGAGCAGTTCTTC

D: NA
size: NA
V: TRBV4-2
length: 14
J: TRBJ2-5
CDR3: CASSPSLGRETQYF
DNA: TGTGCCAGCAGCCCTTCTTTGGGGCGAGAGACCCAGTACTTC

D: TRBD2
size: NA
V: TRBV4-1
length: 17
J: TRBJ2-3
CDR3: CASSQDWRGASTDTQYF
DNA: TGCGCCAGCAGCCAAGATTGGCGGGGGGCTAGCACAGATACGCAGTATTTT

D: NA
size: NA
V: TRBV10-3
length: 14
J: TRBJ1-2
CDR3: CAISESSQRAGYTF
DNA: TGTGCCATCAGTGAGTCGAGTCAACGCGCCGGCTACACCTTC

D: NA
size: few
V: TRBV2
length: 14
J: TRBJ2-2
CDR3: CASSERAGTGELFF
DNA: TGTGCCAGCAGTGAGAGGGCAGGCACCGGGGAGCTGTTTTTT

D: NA
size: NA
V: TRBV6-1
length: 14
J: TRBJ1-2
CDR3: CASSDTGYRYGYTF
DNA: TGTGCCAGCAGTGATACAGGGTATCGCTATGGCTACACCTTC

D: TRBD1
size: few
V: TRBV9
length: 13
J: TRBJ2-5
CDR3: CASSATGQETQYF
DNA: TGTGCCAGCAGCGCGACAGGGCAAGAGACCCAGTACTTC

D: TRBD1
size: few
V: TRBV18
length: 15
J: TRBJ2-2
CDR3: CASSPRTGVAGELFF
DNA: TGTGCCAGCTCACCCCGGACAGGGGTCGCCGGGGAGCTGTTTTTT

D: NA
size: few
V: TRBV29-1
length: 13
J: TRBJ2-2
CDR3: CSAEGQNTGELFF
DNA: TGCAGCGCCGAGGGACAGAACACCGGGGAGCTGTTTTTT

D: NA
size: NA
V: TRBV7-2
length: 13
J: TRBJ2-3
CDR3: CASSSQGPDTQYF
DNA: TGTGCCAGCAGCTCCCAGGGCCCAGATACGCAGTATTTT

D: NA
size: NA
V: TRBV5-5
length: 16
J: TRBJ1-2
CDR3: CASSSLNGGLQDGYTF
DNA: TGTGCCAGCAGCTCCTTAAACGGGGGGCTGCAGGACGGCTACACCTTC

D: NA
size: few
V: TRBV2
length: 14
J: TRBJ2-5
CDR3: CAPSCGGHEETQYF
DNA: TGTGCCCCTTCGTGCGGGGGCCACGAAGAGACCCAGTACTTC